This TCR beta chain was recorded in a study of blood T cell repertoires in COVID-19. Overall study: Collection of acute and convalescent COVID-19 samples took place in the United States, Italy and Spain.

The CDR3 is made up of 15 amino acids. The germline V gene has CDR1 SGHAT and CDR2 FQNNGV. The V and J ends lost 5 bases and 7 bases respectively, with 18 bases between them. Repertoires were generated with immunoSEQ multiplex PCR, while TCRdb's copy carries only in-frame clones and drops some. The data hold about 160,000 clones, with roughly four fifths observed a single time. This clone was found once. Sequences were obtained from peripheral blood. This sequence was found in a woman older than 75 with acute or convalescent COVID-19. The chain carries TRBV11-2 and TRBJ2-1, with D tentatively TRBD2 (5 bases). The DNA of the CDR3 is TGTGCCAGCAGCGCCACGGGCTTGGAGCGGAATGAGCAGTTCTTC. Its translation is CASSATGLERNEQFF.